These T cell receptor beta chains were read from a single sample in a study of CD8 T cells in Susac syndrome. Via MiXCR, TCRdb re-called the immunoSEQ multiplex PCR reads, giving one row per CDR3 protein. The sample consists of about 90,000 distinct CDR3 sequences, roughly 96% of them appearing once. The sequenced sample was CD8+ T cells from PBMCs. These receptors were obtained from a human donor with Susac syndrome. Both conserved end residues are part of each CDR3. A D gene is named only where the DNA matches it firmly. The size of a clone is reported for some rows only, either as once, few or many, or as a class for expanded clones.

V gene	clone size	D gene	J gene	CDR3 DNA	CDR3 protein
TRBV6-5	once	.	TRBJ1-3	TGTGCCAGCAGTTCCGGCCAGAGCTCTGGAAACACCATATATTTT	CASSSGQSSGNTIYF
TRBV27	once	TRBD2	TRBJ2-1	TGTGCCAGCAGTTTAGAGCGGGGGAGCTCCTACAATGAGCAGTTCTTC	CASSLERGSSYNEQFF
TRBV2	.	.	TRBJ2-5	TGTGCCAGCGTTCTAACACAGACAGCCCAAGAGACCCAGTACTTC	CASVLTQTAQETQYF
TRBV4-2	.	.	TRBJ2-2	TGTGCCAGCAGCCAAGTCCCTCCCACCGGGGAGCTGTTTTTT	CASSQVPPTGELFF
TRBV7-8	.	TRBD2	TRBJ2-7	TGTGCCAGCAGCTTAGCCACTAGCGGGAGTTACGAGCAGTACTTC	CASSLATSGSYEQYF
TRBV20-1	.	TRBD1	TRBJ1-5	TGCAGTGTTCACAGGGGAGAGAGGCAGCCCCAGCATTTT	CSVHRGERQPQHF
TRBV5-6	.	.	TRBJ2-2	TGTGCCAGCAACTCAGGCACCGGGGAGCTGTTTTTT	CASNSGTGELFF
TRBV20-1	.	.	TRBJ2-7	TGCAGTGCGAGAGGAAGGGAAAGCCTCTTCTCCTACGAGCAGTACTTC	CSARGRESLFSYEQYF
TRBV29-1	.	.	TRBJ2-3	TGCAGCGGCCAGGTACAGGCAGATACGCAGTATTTT	CSGQVQADTQYF
TRBV29-1	once	.	TRBJ1-4	TGCAGCGTTTCGGTCAAGGGTGGTGAAAAACTGTTTTTT	CSVSVKGGEKLFF
TRBV6-6	.	TRBD2	TRBJ2-3	TGTGCCAGCCGTAGAGGGCTAGCGGGGGCAGATACGCAGTATTTT	CASRRGLAGADTQYF
TRBV20-1	.	TRBD1	TRBJ2-7	TGCAGTGCTTCCGGGACAGGGGGCTTCTACGAGCAGTACTTC	CSASGTGGFYEQYF
TRBV20-1	.	.	TRBJ1-1	TGCAGTGCTGGGGGGAAGGGAGGCACTGAAGCTTTCTTT	CSAGGKGGTEAFF
TRBV30	once	.	TRBJ1-5	TGTGCCTGGGGTCGAAGGGAGGGCAATCAGCCCCAGCATTTT	CAWGRREGNQPQHF
TRBV20-1	.	.	TRBJ2-1	TGCAGTGCTTTGGGATTGTCCAATGAGCAGTTCTTC	CSALGLSNEQFF
TRBV9	once	.	TRBJ2-3	TGTGCCAGCAGCGTAGGTAGGCTCACTAGCACAGATACGCAGTATTTT	CASSVGRLTSTDTQYF
TRBV20-1	.	.	TRBJ1-5	TGCAGTGCCCCACCGGGGGGGAATAGCAATCAGCCCCAGCATTTT	CSAPPGGNSNQPQHF
TRBV23-1	.	.	TRBJ1-5	TGCGCCAGCAGTCAATTGCGGAGCCAACAATCGAGGATCCAGCCCCAGCATTTT	CASSQLRSQQSRIQPQHF
TRBV12-3/TRBV12-4	.	TRBD1	TRBJ1-2	TGTGCCAGCAGTGTAACCGGGACAGGGGACTATGGCTACACCTTC	CASSVTGTGDYGYTF
TRBV6-6	.	TRBD1	TRBJ2-2	TGTGCCAGCAGTTCAGGGGGCAGCACCGGGGAGCTGTTTTTT	CASSSGGSTGELFF
TRBV27	.	.	TRBJ1-1	TGTGCCAGCAGTTTGGGCGGACCGAACACTGAAGCTTTCTTT	CASSLGGPNTEAFF
TRBV12-3/TRBV12-4	.	.	TRBJ1-4	TGTGCCAGCAGTCGGGGCAGAGGGAATGAAAAACTGTTTTTT	CASSRGRGNEKLFF
TRBV2	.	.	TRBJ1-1	TGTGCCAGTCCCCTCCCAACCGGGACGGTGAACACTGAAGCTTTCTTT	CASPLPTGTVNTEAFF
TRBV6-2/TRBV6-3	once	.	TRBJ1-5	TGTGCCAGCCGCCCTGTCGAGAATCAGCCCCAGCATTTT	CASRPVENQPQHF
TRBV29-1	.	.	TRBJ2-5	TGCAGCGTCGCCTTAGGGGTTAGCCAGTACTTC	CSVALGVSQYF
TRBV4-3	once	.	TRBJ1-1	TGCGCCAGCAGCCAAGGACAGACGAACACTGAAGCTTTCTTT	CASSQGQTNTEAFF
TRBV5-4	.	.	TRBJ2-5	TGTGCCAGCAGCCAAGCCCAAGAGACCCAGTACTTC	CASSQAQETQYF
TRBV4-2	.	.	TRBJ2-7	TGTGCCAGCAGCCAAGATCAGCTGGAGCAGTACTTC	CASSQDQLEQYF
TRBV6-2/TRBV6-3	.	.	TRBJ1-5	TGTGCCAGCAGTTACTTAGGACGCAATCAGCCCCAGCATTTT	CASSYLGRNQPQHF
TRBV9	.	TRBD2	TRBJ2-7	TGTGCCAGCAGCGCTGGGACTAGCCGCGAGCAGTACTTC	CASSAGTSREQYF
TRBV20-1	.	TRBD2	TRBJ2-3	TGCAGTGCTACCGGACTAGCGGGTGTGGTAGATACGCAGTATTTT	CSATGLAGVVDTQYF
TRBV5-8	.	.	TRBJ2-7	TGTGCCAGCAGCTTAAGGCTAACCTACGAGCAGTACTTC	CASSLRLTYEQYF
TRBV20-1	.	.	TRBJ2-3	TGCAGTGCTAGAGATGTGCGGCATAGCACAGATACGCAGTATTTT	CSARDVRHSTDTQYF
TRBV30	.	TRBD1	TRBJ1-2	TGTGCTGGGGCTGCCGGGACAGACTATGGCTACACCTTC	CAGAAGTDYGYTF
TRBV3-1	.	TRBD2	TRBJ2-1	TGTGCCAGCAGCCCGACTAGCGGGGGAGGTAATGAGCAGTTCTTC	CASSPTSGGGNEQFF
TRBV2	.	.	TRBJ2-7	TGTGCCAGCAGCCCCGAGGCCTACGAGCAGTACTTC	CASSPEAYEQYF
TRBV3-1	.	TRBD2	TRBJ2-7	TGTGCCAGCAGCCAAGATCTGGGGGGGTACGAGCAGTACTTC	CASSQDLGGYEQYF
TRBV29-1	.	TRBD1	TRBJ1-2	TGCAGCGCAGGGGGCGCCGGCTATGGCTACACCTTC	CSAGGAGYGYTF
TRBV9	.	TRBD1	TRBJ1-2	TGTGCCAGCAGCGTAGCTTCTAACAGGGGGGACTATGGCTACACCTTC	CASSVASNRGDYGYTF
TRBV30	.	TRBD1	TRBJ1-5	TGTGCCTGGAGTGTTGCAGGGGGCGGTCAGCCCCAGCATTTT	CAWSVAGGGQPQHF
TRBV4-3	few	.	TRBJ1-6	TGCGCCAGCAGCCCGATGATGGCAGGGGCTAATTCACCCCTCCACTTT	CASSPMMAGANSPLHF
TRBV5-6	.	.	TRBJ1-5	TGTGCCAGCAGCTTGGGGGGACTTGGTCGCAATCAGCCCCAGCATTTT	CASSLGGLGRNQPQHF
TRBV28	.	.	TRBJ1-1	TGTGCCAGCAACCTCGACGGGGCCCCGAACACTGAAGCTTTCTTT	CASNLDGAPNTEAFF
TRBV3-1	.	TRBD2	TRBJ2-3	TGTGCCAGCAGCCAAGATGTGCGGGGGAGCCAGGAAGATACGCAGTATTTT	CASSQDVRGSQEDTQYF
TRBV6-5	.	TRBD1	TRBJ1-2	TGTGCCAGCAGTTACTCGACAGGGGGAAATGGCTACACCTTC	CASSYSTGGNGYTF
TRBV20-1	.	TRBD2	TRBJ2-1	TGCAGTGCTAGAGATAAAGGAGCGGGGGGGAGCAATGAGCAGTTCTTC	CSARDKGAGGSNEQFF
TRBV24-1	once	.	TRBJ2-7	TGTGCCACCAGTGATTCGACGCTTGGCAGGCGCTACGAGCAGTACTTC	CATSDSTLGRRYEQYF
TRBV7-9	.	.	TRBJ2-7	TGTGCCAGCAGCTCCCCTCCGGTGGCGGGACGGCGCTACGAGCAGTACTTC	CASSSPPVAGRRYEQYF
TRBV30	.	.	TRBJ1-6	TGTGCCTGGTGGCCGGGACACCGGAATTCACCCCTCCACTTT	CAWWPGHRNSPLHF
TRBV27	.	.	TRBJ2-7	TGTGCCAGCAGTGCCAGCCTCCCGATGGACTGGCGGGACGCCTACGAGCAGTACTTC	CASSASLPMDWRDAYEQYF
TRBV7-9	.	.	TRBJ1-6	TGTGCCAGCAGCTTTGCCTCAGGGTTGGGTAATTCACCCCTCCACTTT	CASSFASGLGNSPLHF
TRBV20-1	.	.	TRBJ1-5	TGCAGTGCTAGGGGCGGACAGTCTCTGCAGCCCCAGCATTTT	CSARGGQSLQPQHF
TRBV11-2	.	.	TRBJ2-7	TGTGCCAGCAGCTTAGAAGCGCCGGAGTCCTACGAGCAGTACTTC	CASSLEAPESYEQYF
TRBV27	.	.	TRBJ1-1	TGTGCCAGCAGCCCGGGACGCATGAACACTGAAGCTTTCTTT	CASSPGRMNTEAFF
TRBV5-6	.	TRBD1	TRBJ2-3	TGTGCCAGCAGCCTGGACTTCCGGGACAGCGGCACAGATACGCAGTATTTT	CASSLDFRDSGTDTQYF
TRBV11-2	.	.	TRBJ2-3	TGTGCCAGCAGCCAGGGGCTAGATGACCCTAGCACAGATACGCAGTATTTT	CASSQGLDDPSTDTQYF
TRBV5-1	.	TRBD2	TRBJ2-5	TGCGCCAGCAGCTTTTCACCCGGGGGGGGCCAAGAGACCCAGTACTTC	CASSFSPGGGQETQYF
TRBV28	few	.	TRBJ2-7	TGTGCCAGCAGTCCCCGGGGTTCCTCCTACGAGCAGTACTTC	CASSPRGSSYEQYF
TRBV15	.	.	TRBJ1-5	TGTGCCACCAGCAGAACTAGAGGTCAGCCCCAGCATTTT	CATSRTRGQPQHF
TRBV7-2	few	.	TRBJ2-7	TGTGCCAGCAGCCTCACAGGGAGTGGTAACTACGAGCAGTACTTC	CASSLTGSGNYEQYF